This T cell receptor (beta chain) was recorded in a study of T cells after yellow fever vaccination. General study results and limits: Once the booster was given, most primary-vaccination clones reappeared, at approximately 97% for CD4 and over 85% for CD8.

Note on this clonotype: What it binds is not known.

TCRdb itself ran the 5' RACE reads through MiXCR, one entry per CDR3 protein. The sample lists 300,000 to 400,000 distinct CDR3 sequences; 8.5% to 10% were seen once. The length of the CDR3 is 14 residues. V gave up 11 bases and J gave up 8 bases, with 24 bases separating them. CDR1 is SNHLY, CDR2 FYNNEI, per germline. The source material was PBMCs, sampled on the day of the first yellow fever vaccination. The receptor comes from a man younger than 35 who received the YFV17D yellow fever vaccine. The chain is built from TRBV2 and TRBJ1-2; D is ambiguous. CDR3 protein: CAGFYYAGREGYTF. CDR3 nucleotides: TGTGCCGGTTTTTACTACGCAGGTCGGGAGGGCTACACCTTC.